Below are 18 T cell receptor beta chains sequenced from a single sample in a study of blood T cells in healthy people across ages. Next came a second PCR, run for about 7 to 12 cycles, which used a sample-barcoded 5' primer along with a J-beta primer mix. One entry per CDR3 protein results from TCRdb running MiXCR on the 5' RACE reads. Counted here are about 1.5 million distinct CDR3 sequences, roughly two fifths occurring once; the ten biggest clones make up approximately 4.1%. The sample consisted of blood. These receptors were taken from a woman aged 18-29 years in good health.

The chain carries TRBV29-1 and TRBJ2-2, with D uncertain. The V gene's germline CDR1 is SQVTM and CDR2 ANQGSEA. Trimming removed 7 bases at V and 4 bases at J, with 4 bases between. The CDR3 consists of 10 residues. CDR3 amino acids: CSGFTGELFF. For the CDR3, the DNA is TGCAGCGGGTTCACCGGGGAGCTGTTTTTT.

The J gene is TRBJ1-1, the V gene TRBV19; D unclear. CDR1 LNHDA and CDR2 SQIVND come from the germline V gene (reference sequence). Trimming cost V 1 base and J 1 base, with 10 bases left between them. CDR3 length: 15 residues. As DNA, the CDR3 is TGTGCCAGTAGTATAGGGGCAGGATCGAACACTGAAGCTTTCTTT. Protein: CASSIGAGSNTEAFF.

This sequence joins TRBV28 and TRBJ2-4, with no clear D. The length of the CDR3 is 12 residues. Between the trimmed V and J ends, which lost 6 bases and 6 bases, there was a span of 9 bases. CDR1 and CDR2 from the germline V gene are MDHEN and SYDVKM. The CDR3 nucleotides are TGTGCCAGCAGCCGACTTATAAACATTCAGTACTTC. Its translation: CASSRLINIQYF.

This chain's CDR3 is CSVRSGAGVSDTQYF. The CDR3 nucleotides read TGCAGTGTACGTTCTGGAGCGGGGGTGTCAGATACGCAGTATTTT. The chain uses TRBV20-1 and TRBJ2-3, with TRBD2 identical over 8 bases. V lost 7 bases and J lost 4; bases outside the gene matches: 13. CDR3 length: 15 amino acids. Germline CDR1 reads DFQATT; CDR2 reads SNEGSKA (reference sequence).

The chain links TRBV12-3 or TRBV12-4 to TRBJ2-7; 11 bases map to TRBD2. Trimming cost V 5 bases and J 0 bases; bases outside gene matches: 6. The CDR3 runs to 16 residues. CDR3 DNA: TGTGCCAGCAGTAGAGGACTAGCGGGTGCCTCCTACGAGCAGTACTTC. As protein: CASSRGLAGASYEQYF.

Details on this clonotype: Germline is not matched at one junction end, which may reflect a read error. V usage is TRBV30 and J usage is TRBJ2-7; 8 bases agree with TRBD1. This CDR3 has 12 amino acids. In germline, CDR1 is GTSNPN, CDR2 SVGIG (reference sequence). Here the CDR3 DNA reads TGTACCTGGAGTCAGGGGGCGATGGAGCAGTACTTC. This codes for CTWSQGAMEQYF.

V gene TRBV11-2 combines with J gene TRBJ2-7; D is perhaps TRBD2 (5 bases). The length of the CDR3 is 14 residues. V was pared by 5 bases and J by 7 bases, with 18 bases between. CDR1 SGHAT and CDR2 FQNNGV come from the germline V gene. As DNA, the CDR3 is TGTGCCAGCAGCCCTCACGAGGGTGCCAATGAGCAGTACTTC. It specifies CASSPHEGANEQYF.

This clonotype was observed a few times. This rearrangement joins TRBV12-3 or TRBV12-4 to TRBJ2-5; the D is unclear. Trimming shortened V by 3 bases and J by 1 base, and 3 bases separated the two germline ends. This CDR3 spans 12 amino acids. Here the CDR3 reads CASSFIQETQYF. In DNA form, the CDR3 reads TGTGCCAGCAGTTTCATCCAAGAGACCCAGTACTTC.

This CDR3 reads CAWSAISHYGYTF. The CDR3 nucleotides read TGTGCCTGGAGTGCCATATCCCACTATGGCTACACCTTC. The genes are TRBV30 and TRBJ1-2; D ambiguous. Germline CDR1 reads GTSNPN; CDR2 reads SVGIG (reference sequence). The ends were cut back, 1 base at V and 3 bases at J, with 9 bases in the middle. The length of the CDR3 is 13 residues.

In DNA form, the CDR3 reads TGTGCCAGCAGCCACGGCTATGGCTACACCTTC. Its protein is CASSHGYGYTF. The rearrangement links TRBV3-1 to TRBJ1-2; the D is unclear. In germline, CDR1 is LGHDT, CDR2 YNNKEL (reference sequence). CDR3 length: 11 amino acids. Trimming left V 3 bases short and J 4 bases short, with 3 bases between.

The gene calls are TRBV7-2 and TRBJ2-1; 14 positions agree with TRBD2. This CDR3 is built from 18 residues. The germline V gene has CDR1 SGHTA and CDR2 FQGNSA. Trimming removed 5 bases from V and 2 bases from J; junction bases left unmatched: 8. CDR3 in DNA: TGTGCCAGCAGCGCCTGGGGGACTAGCGGGAGTCCCTACAATGAGCAGTTCTTC. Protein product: CASSAWGTSGSPYNEQFF.

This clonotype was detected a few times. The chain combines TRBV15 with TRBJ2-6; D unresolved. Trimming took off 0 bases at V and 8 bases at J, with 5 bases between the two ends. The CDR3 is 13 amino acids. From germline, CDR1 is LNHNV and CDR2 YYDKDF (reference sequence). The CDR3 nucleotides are TGTGCCACCAGCAGAGATGTGTCCAACGTCCTGACTTTC. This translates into CATSRDVSNVLTF.

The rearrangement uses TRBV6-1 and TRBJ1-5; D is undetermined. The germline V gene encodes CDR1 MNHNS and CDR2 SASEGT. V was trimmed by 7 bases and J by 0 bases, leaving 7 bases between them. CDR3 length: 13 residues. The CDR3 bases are TGTGCCAGCACCATTTTTAGCAATCAGCCCCAGCATTTT. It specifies CASTIFSNQPQHF.

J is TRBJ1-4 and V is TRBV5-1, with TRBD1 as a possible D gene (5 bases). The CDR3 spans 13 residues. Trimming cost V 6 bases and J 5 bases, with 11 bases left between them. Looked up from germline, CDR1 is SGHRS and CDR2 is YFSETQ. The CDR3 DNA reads TGCGCCAGCACCAGGGATATGAATGAAAAACTGTTTTTT. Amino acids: CASTRDMNEKLFF.

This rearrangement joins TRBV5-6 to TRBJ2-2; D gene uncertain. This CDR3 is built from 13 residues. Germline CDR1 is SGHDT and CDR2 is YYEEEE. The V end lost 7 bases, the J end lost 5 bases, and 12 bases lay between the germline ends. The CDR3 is CASSMDHTGELFF. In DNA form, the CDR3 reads TGTGCCAGCTCCATGGACCATACCGGGGAGCTGTTTTTT. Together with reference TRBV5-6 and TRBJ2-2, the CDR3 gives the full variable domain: DAGVTQSPTHLIKTRGQQVTLRCSPKSGHDTVSWYQQALGQGPQFIFQYYEEEERQRGNFPDRFSGHQFPNYSSELNVNALLLGDSALYLCASSMDHTGELFFGEGSRLTVL.

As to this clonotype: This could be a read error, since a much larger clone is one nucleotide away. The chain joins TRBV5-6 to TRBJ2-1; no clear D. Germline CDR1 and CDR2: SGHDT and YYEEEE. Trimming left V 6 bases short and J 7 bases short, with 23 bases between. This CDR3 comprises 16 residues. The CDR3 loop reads CASIPEARSARNEQFF. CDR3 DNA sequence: TGTGCCAGCATCCCTGAGGCAAGGTCTGCGAGAAATGAGCAGTTCTTC.

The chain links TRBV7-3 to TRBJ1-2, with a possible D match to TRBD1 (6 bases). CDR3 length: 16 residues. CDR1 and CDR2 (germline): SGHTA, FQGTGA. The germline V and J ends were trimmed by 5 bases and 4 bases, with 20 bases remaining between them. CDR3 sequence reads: CASSLQGSGNAYGYTF. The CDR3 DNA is TGTGCCAGCAGCCTCCAGGGGAGCGGTAATGCCTATGGCTACACCTTC.

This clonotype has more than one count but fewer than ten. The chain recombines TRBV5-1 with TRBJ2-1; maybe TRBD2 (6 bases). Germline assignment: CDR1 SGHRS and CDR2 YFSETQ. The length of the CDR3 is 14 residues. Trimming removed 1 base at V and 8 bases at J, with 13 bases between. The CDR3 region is CASSLIGSIYEQFF. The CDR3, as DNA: TGCGCCAGCAGCTTGATCGGGAGTATATATGAGCAGTTCTTC.